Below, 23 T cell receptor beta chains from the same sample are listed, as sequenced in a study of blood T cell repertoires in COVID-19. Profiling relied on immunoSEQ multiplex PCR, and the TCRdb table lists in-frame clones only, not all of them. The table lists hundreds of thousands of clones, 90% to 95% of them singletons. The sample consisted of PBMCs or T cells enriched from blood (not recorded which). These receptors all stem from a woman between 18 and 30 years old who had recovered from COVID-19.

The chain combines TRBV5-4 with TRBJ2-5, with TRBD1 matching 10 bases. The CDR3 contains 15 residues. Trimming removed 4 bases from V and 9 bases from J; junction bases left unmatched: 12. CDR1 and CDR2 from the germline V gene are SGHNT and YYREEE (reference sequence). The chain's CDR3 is CASSLPGQGSRAQYF. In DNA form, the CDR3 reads TGTGCCAGCAGCCTCCCGGGACAGGGGAGCCGGGCCCAGTACTTC.

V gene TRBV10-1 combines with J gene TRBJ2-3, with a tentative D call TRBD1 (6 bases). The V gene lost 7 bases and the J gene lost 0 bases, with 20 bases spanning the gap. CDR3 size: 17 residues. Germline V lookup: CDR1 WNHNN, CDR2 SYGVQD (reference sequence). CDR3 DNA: TGCGCCAGCACTAAAACCGGGACAAGGTTTAGCACAGATACGCAGTATTTT. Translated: CASTKTGTRFSTDTQYF.

In DNA, the CDR3 is TGTGCCAGCTCATTCCGACAGGTCGAAAAACTGTTTTTT. Translating it yields CASSFRQVEKLFF. The J gene is TRBJ1-4, the V gene TRBV18; a weak D match, TRBD1 (6 bases). Between the trimmed V and J ends, which lost 5 bases and 8 bases, there was a span of 12 bases. Germline V CDR1 and CDR2: KGHSH, LQKENI. The CDR3 contains 13 residues.

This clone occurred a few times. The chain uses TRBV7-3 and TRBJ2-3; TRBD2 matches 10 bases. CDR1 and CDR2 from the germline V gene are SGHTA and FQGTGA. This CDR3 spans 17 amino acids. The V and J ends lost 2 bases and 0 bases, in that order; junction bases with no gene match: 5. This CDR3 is CASSLLPLAGSTDTQYF. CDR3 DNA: TGTGCCAGCAGCTTATTACCACTAGCGGGAAGCACAGATACGCAGTATTTT.

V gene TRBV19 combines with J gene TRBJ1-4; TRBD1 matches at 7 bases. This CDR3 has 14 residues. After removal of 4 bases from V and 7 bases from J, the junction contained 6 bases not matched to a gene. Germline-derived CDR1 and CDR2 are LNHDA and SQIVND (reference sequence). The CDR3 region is CASSNRGGSEKLFF. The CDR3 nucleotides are TGTGCCAGTAGTAACAGGGGAGGATCTGAAAAACTGTTTTTT. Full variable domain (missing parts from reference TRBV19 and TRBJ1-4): DGGITQSPKYLFRKEGQNVTLSCEQNLNHDAMYWYRQDPGQGLRLIYYSQIVNDFQKGDIAEGYSVSREKKESFPLTVTSAQKNPTAFYLCASSNRGGSEKLFFGSGTQLSVL.

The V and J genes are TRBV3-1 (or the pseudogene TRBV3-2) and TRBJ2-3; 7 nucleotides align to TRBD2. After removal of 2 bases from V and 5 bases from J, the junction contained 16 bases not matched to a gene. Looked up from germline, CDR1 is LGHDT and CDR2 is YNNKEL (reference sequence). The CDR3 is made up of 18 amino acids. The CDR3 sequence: CASSQLLGGRSRRDTQYF. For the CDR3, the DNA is TGTGCCAGCAGCCAATTACTTGGCGGGAGATCCCGCAGAGATACGCAGTATTTT.

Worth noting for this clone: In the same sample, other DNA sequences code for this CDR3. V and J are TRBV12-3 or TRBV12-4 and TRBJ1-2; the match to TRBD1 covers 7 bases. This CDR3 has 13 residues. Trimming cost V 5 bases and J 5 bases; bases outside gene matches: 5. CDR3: CASSRGTAYGYTF. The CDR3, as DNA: TGTGCCAGCAGTCGCGGGACAGCTTATGGCTACACCTTC.

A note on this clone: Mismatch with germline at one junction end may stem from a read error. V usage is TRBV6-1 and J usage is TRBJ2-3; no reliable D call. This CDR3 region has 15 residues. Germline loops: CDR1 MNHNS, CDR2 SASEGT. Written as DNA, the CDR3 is TGTGCCAGCAGTAAAGCGAGGCGGAGCACAGATACGCAGTATTTT. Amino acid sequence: CASSKARRSTDTQYF.

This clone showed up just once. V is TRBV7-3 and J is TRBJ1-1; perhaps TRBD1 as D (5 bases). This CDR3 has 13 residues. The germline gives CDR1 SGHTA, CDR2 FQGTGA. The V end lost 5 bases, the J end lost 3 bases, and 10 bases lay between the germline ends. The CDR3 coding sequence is TGTGCCAGCAGCGCCGACAGCTACACTGAAGCTTTCTTT. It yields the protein CASSADSYTEAFF.

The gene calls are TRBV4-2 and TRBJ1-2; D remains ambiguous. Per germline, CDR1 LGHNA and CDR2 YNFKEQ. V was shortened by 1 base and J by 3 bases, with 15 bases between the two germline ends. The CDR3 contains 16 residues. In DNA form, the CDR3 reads TGTGCCAGCAGCCAAGGGAACGCGGGAGTAGACTATGGCTACACCTTC. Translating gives CASSQGNAGVDYGYTF.

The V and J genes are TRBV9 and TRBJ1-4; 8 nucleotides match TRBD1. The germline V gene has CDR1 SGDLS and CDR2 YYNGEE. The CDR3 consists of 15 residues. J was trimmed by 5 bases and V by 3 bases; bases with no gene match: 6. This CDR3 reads CASSGTGTLNEKLFF. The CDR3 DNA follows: TGTGCCAGCAGCGGGACAGGGACCCTCAATGAAAAACTGTTTTTT.

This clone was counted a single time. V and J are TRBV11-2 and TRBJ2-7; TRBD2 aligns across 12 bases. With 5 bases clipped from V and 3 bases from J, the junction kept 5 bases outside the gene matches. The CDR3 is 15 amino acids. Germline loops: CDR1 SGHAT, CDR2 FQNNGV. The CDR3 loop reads CASSLGLAGNYEQYF. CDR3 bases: TGTGCCAGCAGCCTCGGACTAGCGGGGAACTACGAGCAGTACTTC. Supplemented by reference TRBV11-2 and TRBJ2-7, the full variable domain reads EAGVAQSPRYKIIEKRQSVAFWCNPISGHATLYWYQQILGQGPKLLIQFQNNGVVDDSQLPKDRFSAERLKGVDSTLKIQPAKLEDSAVYLCASSLGLAGNYEQYFGPGTRLTVT.

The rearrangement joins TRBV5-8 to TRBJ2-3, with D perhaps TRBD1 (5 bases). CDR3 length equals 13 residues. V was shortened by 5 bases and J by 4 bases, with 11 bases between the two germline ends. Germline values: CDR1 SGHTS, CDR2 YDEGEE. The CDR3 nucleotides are TGTGCCAGCAGGATCAGGGTGGCAGATACGCAGTATTTT. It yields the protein CASRIRVADTQYF.

The CDR3: CAISPGTGPYEQYF. The CDR3, as DNA: TGTGCCATCAGTCCCGGGACAGGGCCCTACGAGCAGTACTTC. This chain connects TRBV10-3 to TRBJ2-7; TRBD1 matches 9 bases. The V segment lost 5 bases and the J segment 2 bases; nucleotides outside the gene matches: 4. This CDR3 region has 14 residues. CDR1 is ENHRY, CDR2 SYGVKD, per germline.

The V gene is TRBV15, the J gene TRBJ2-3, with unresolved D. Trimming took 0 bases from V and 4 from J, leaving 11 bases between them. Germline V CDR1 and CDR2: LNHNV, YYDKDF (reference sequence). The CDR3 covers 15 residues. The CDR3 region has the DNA TGTGCCACCAGCAGAGATAGAAGCTCTGCAGATACGCAGTATTTT. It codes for CATSRDRSSADTQYF.

The CDR3 sequence: CASSQYRGNPYEQYF. The DNA of the CDR3 is TGTGCCAGCAGCCAGTATCGAGGGAATCCCTACGAGCAGTACTTC. The rearrangement uses TRBV3-1 (or the pseudogene TRBV3-2) and TRBJ2-7, with a possible D match to TRBD2 (5 bases). This CDR3 has 15 residues. CDR1 and CDR2 from the germline V gene are LGHDT and YNNKEL (reference sequence). V was cut by 3 bases and J by 2 bases, with 14 bases left in between.

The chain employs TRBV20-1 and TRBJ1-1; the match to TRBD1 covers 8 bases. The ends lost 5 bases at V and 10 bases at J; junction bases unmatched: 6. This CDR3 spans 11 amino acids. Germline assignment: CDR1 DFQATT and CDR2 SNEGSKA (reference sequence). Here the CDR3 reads CSAPGGSRAFF. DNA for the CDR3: TGCAGTGCTCCAGGGGGCTCTAGAGCTTTCTTT.

The CDR3 DNA reads as TGTGCCAGCAGTTCGCAGCAGGGGGCAAACTCCTACGAGCAGTACTTC. Encoded protein: CASSSQQGANSYEQYF. The chain uses TRBV6-9 and TRBJ2-7; 8 bases agree with TRBD1. CDR3 length: 16 amino acids. V dropped 4 bases and J dropped 0; count of bases not matched to a gene: 8. CDR1 is MNHGY, CDR2 SVAAGI, per germline.

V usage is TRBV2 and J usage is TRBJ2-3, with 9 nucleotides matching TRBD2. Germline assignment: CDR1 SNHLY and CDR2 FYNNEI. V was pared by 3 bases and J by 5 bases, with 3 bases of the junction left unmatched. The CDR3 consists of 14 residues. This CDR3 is CASSEGLALDTQYF. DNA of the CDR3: TGTGCCAGCAGTGAGGGACTAGCATTAGATACGCAGTATTTT.

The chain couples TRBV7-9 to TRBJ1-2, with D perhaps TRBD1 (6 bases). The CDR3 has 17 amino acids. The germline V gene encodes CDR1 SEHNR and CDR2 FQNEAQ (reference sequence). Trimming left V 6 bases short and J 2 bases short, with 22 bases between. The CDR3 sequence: CASRKDRSQGGNYGYTF. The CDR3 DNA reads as TGTGCCAGCAGAAAGGACCGATCACAGGGTGGAAACTATGGCTACACCTTC. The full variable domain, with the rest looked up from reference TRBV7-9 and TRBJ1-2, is DTGVSQNPRHKITKRGQNVTFRCDPISEHNRLYWYRQTLGQGPEFLTYFQNEAQLEKSRLLSDRFSAERPKGSFSTLEIQRTEQGDSAMYLCASRKDRSQGGNYGYTFGSGTRLTVV.

The CDR3, as DNA: TGTGCCAGCAATACCTACGAGCAGTACTTC. This codes for CASNTYEQYF. The chain carries TRBV6-5 and TRBJ2-7; D remains unclear. Trimming pared 7 bases from V and 2 bases from J, leaving 3 bases between. CDR1 MNHEY and CDR2 SVGAGI come from the germline V gene. The CDR3 is made up of 10 amino acids.

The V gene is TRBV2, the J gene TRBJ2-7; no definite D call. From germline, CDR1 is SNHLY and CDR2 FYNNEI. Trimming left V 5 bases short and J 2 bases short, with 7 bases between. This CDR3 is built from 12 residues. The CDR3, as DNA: TGTGCCAGCAGTTGGCAGACCTACGAGCAGTACTTC. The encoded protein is CASSWQTYEQYF.

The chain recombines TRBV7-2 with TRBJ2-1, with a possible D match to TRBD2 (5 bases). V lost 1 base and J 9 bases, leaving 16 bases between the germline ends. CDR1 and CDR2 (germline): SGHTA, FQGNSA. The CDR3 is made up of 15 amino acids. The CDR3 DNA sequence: TGTGCCAGCAGCTTAGGAGAGGGATCTTCATTTGAGCAGTTCTTC. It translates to CASSLGEGSSFEQFF.